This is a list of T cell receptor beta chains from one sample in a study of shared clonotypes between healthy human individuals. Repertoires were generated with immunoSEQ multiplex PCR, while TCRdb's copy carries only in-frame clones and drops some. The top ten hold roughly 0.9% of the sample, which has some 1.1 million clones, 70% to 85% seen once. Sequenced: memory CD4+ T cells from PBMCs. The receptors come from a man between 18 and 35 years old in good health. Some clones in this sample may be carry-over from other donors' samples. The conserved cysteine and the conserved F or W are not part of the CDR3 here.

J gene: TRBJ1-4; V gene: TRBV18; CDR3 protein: ASSPPVAGVGEKLF
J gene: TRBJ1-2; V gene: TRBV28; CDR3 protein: ASTRGDYYGYT
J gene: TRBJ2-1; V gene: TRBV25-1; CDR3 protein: ASSSSDAGLAGRNEQF
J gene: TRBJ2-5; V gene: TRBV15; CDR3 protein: ATSRAQQETQY
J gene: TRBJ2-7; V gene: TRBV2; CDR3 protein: ASSVQTYEQY
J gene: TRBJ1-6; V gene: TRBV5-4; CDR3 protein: ASSSRQGNSPLH
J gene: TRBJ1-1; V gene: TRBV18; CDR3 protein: ASSPPRGAGGVRTEAF
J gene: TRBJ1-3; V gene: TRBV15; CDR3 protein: ATSGTRSGNTIY
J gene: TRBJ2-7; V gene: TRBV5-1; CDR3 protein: ASSSSRDIYEQY
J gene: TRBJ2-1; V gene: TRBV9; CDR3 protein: ASTLDGGVYNEQF
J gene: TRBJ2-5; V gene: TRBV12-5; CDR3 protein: ASGQTGGLETQY
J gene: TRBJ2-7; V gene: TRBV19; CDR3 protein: ASSIDPGQVYEQY
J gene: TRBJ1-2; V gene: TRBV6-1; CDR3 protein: ASSDRDREGYGYT